A selection of T cell receptor beta chains follows, all from one sample in a study of Ad26.COV2.S vaccination and SARS-CoV-2 variants. TCRdb's copy holds only in-frame clones and misses some; the assay was immunoSEQ multiplex PCR. In the table there are a few hundred thousand clones, approximately 90% of which are singletons. The source was peripheral blood, collected in a trial of Ad26.COV2.S vaccine versus placebo. Every receptor here comes from a person aged 18 to 59 who received the Ad26.COV2.S COVID-19 vaccine or a placebo. The CDR3 runs from the conserved cysteine through the conserved F or W. The D gene is left open where the match is weak. Clone sizes are given selectively: once, few, many, or a class where the clone is expanded.

>NA|NA|TRBJ2-5|TRBV25-1
TGTGCCAGCAGTGAATATTTGTCAGGGTCCCAAGAGACCCAGTACTTC
CASSEYLSGSQETQYF
>TRBD2|once|TRBJ2-3|TRBV7-2
TGTGCCATCGAGCCGGTAGCGGGGAGCACAGATACGCAGTATTTT
CAIEPVAGSTDTQYF
>TRBD1|NA|TRBJ1-4|TRBV7-2
TGTGCCAGCAGCTCCGACAGGGGGCTTGAAAAACTGTTTTTT
CASSSDRGLEKLFF
>NA|NA|TRBJ2-7|TRBV10-3
TGTGCCATCACAGGCGACGCAACCTACGAGCAGTACTTC
CAITGDATYEQYF
>TRBD2|NA|TRBJ2-3|TRBV3-1/TRBV3-2
TGTGCCAGCAGCCAAGTAGCGGGGGGTGAGGCAGATACGCAGTATTTT
CASSQVAGGEADTQYF
>NA|NA|TRBJ2-2|TRBV30
TGTGCCTGGAGTGAGGGTACGAACACCGGGGAGCTGTTTTTT
CAWSEGTNTGELFF
>NA|NA|TRBJ2-1|TRBV29-1
TGCAGCGTCGAAACAGGGTCCCCCAATGAGCAGTTCTTC
CSVETGSPNEQFF
>NA|NA|TRBJ2-7|TRBV5-4
TGTGCCAGCAGCTTGTTGGGGGCCTCCTACGAGCAGTACTTC
CASSLLGASYEQYF
>TRBD1|NA|TRBJ1-2|TRBV25-1
TGTGCCAGCAGCCCCGCGGGAAGGGGGCTAAGCTATGGCTACACCTTC
CASSPAGRGLSYGYTF
>NA|NA|TRBJ2-7|TRBV9
TGTGCCAGCAGCCCCGGTGTTGCCCCCTACGAGCAGTACTTC
CASSPGVAPYEQYF
>NA|NA|TRBJ2-7|TRBV4-1
TGCGCCAGCAGCCACCCGGGGGGCGGGTACGAGCAGTACTTC
CASSHPGGGYEQYF
>NA|few|TRBJ1-1|TRBV5-5
TGTGCCAGCAGAACGGGGAACACTGAAGCTTTCTTT
CASRTGNTEAFF
>NA|once|TRBJ2-3|TRBV7-3
TGTGCCAGCAGCCCAGGGCAGGGCACAGATACGCAGTATTTT
CASSPGQGTDTQYF
>NA|once|TRBJ2-1|TRBV4-1
TGCGCCAGCAGCCAGCGCAGGGGCAGCTCCTACAATGAGCAGTTCTTC
CASSQRRGSSYNEQFF
>TRBD2|NA|TRBJ2-2|TRBV11-2
TGTGCCAGCAGCTTAGCAAGCGGGGGTGGTACCGGGGAGCTGTTTTTT
CASSLASGGGTGELFF
>TRBD1|NA|TRBJ2-2|TRBV7-2
TGTGCCAGCAGCTTGACAGGGGGCACGAACACCGGGGAGCTGTTTTTT
CASSLTGGTNTGELFF